The source of this TCR beta chain is a study of T-cell memory formation after mild COVID-19. In TCRdb, the 5' RACE reads were re-called with MiXCR into one record per CDR3 protein. This table has about 390,000 distinct CDR3 sequences, 16% appearing once. Germline assignment: CDR1 ENHRY and CDR2 SYGVKD. The CDR3 is 16 residues long. With V trimmed by 6 bases and J by 5 bases, 12 bases remained unmatched. This clonotype was detected only a few times. The sample taken for sequencing was PBMCs or a T cell subset sorted from them (not recorded which). The chain links TRBV10-3 to TRBJ2-5, with 10 bases that match TRBD2. The TCR comes from a man aged 18-30 years who had mild COVID-19 (a few samples of this study predate the infection). Cell type and time point are not known. The CDR3 spells CAISPSGLALGETQYF. CDR3 nucleotide sequence: TGTGCCATCAGCCCCTCGGGACTAGCGTTGGGGGAGACCCAGTACTTC.